These 23 T cell receptor beta chains share one sample of origin, sequenced in a study of shared clonotypes between healthy human individuals. Assay used: immunoSEQ multiplex PCR; TCRdb lists only in-frame clones, some missing. The sample gives some 500,000 clones, roughly 95% of which show up once; approximately 0.06% is in the top ten. Material: naive CD4+ T cells sorted from blood. Subset denoted: CD45RA+ positively selected. The source is a woman in her 30s in good health.

This clone was counted once. The chain has TRBV6-6 and TRBJ1-1; D unclear. Germline lookup yields CDR1 MNHNY and CDR2 SVGAGI (reference sequence). The CDR3 covers 15 residues. V dropped 0 bases and J dropped 6 bases, with 14 bases sitting between them. CDR3 sequence: CASSYSSIFLAEAFF. The CDR3 DNA is TGTGCCAGCAGTTACTCGAGTATCTTTCTAGCTGAAGCTTTCTTT.

This chain joins TRBV28 and TRBJ1-2; 10 nucleotides line up with TRBD1. Germline V gene lookup returns CDR1 MDHEN and CDR2 SYDVKM. This CDR3 comprises 15 residues. V shed 4 bases, J shed 5 bases, and the junction held 7 bases outside the gene matches. The CDR3 loop reads CASSSTGQGLYGYTF. CDR3 in DNA: TGTGCCAGCAGTTCGACGGGACAGGGGCTATATGGCTACACCTTC.

The CDR3 here is CASSARGREGIWNEQFF. The CDR3, as DNA: TGTGCCAGCAGCGCCCGGGGGCGGGAGGGCATTTGGAATGAGCAGTTCTTC. The chain couples TRBV7-8 to TRBJ2-1; 9 positions match TRBD2. CDR3 length: 17 residues. Germline values: CDR1 SGHVS, CDR2 FQNEAQ. V was pared by 5 bases and J by 7 bases, with 15 bases of the junction left unmatched.

The chain joins TRBV30 to TRBJ2-3; the D is unclear. Germline V gene lookup returns CDR1 GTSNPN and CDR2 SVGIG (reference sequence). The V and J ends lost 0 bases and 6 bases respectively, with 10 bases between them. The CDR3 is made up of 13 amino acids. CDR3 nucleotides: TGTGCCTGGAGTGTAAATCGCGTGGATACGCAGTATTTT. Translation: CAWSVNRVDTQYF.

V usage is TRBV28 and J usage is TRBJ2-7; 14 bases map to TRBD2. The CDR3 loop spans 13 amino acids. Germline values: CDR1 MDHEN, CDR2 SYDVKM. After removal of 11 bases from V and 4 bases from J, the junction contained 4 bases not matched to a gene. The CDR3 nucleotides read TGTGCCGCAAGGACTAGCGGGAGGTACGAGCAGTACTTC. Translated: CAARTSGRYEQYF.

This chain uses TRBV7-2 with TRBJ2-2, with 8 bases identical to TRBD2. This CDR3 contains 14 residues. From germline, CDR1 is SGHTA and CDR2 FQGNSA. With V trimmed by 5 bases and J by 6 bases, 5 bases remained unmatched. CDR3 in DNA: TGTGCCAGCAGCCGCGGACTAGCCCCCGGGGAGCTGTTTTTT. Amino acid sequence: CASSRGLAPGELFF.

The J gene is TRBJ2-7, the V gene TRBV28, with D possibly TRBD1 on 5 matching bases. CDR3 length: 11 residues. Germline-derived CDR1 and CDR2 are MDHEN and SYDVKM. CDR3 sequence reads: CASRWGGEQYF. The CDR3 DNA follows: TGTGCTTCTAGGTGGGGCGGCGAGCAGTACTTC.

This clone was counted between two and nine times. This sequence joins TRBV7-3 and TRBJ2-7; unclear D gene. The CDR3 is made up of 15 amino acids. The V gene's germline CDR1 is SGHTA and CDR2 FQGTGA. Trimming shortened V by 2 bases and J by 0 bases, and 11 bases separated the two germline ends. The CDR3 DNA reads TGTGCCAGCAGCTTAGGTAATTCCCCCTCCTACGAGCAGTACTTC. Protein: CASSLGNSPSYEQYF.

The chain couples TRBV11-1 to TRBJ2-7, with D uncertain. V shed 5 bases and J shed 0 bases, with 14 bases lying between them. Germline CDR1 and CDR2: SGHAT and FQDESV (reference sequence). The CDR3 runs 15 residues. CDR3 sequence reads: CASSERHASSYEQYF. The DNA of the CDR3 is TGTGCCAGCAGCGAGAGGCATGCTAGCTCCTACGAGCAGTACTTC.

The CDR3, as DNA: TGTGCCAGCAGCTTAGATGGCAGGGGCTACGAGCAGTACTTC. Its translation is CASSLDGRGYEQYF. J is TRBJ2-7 and V is TRBV7-9, with D perhaps matching TRBD1 (6 bases). The length of the CDR3 is 14 residues. From germline, CDR1 is SEHNR and CDR2 FQNEAQ (reference sequence). Trimming removed 1 base from V and 3 bases from J, with 10 bases in between.

The chain recombines TRBV7-8 with TRBJ2-1; either TRBD1 or TRBD2 may supply D (5 bases each). CDR1 and CDR2 (germline): SGHVS, FQNEAQ. The CDR3 sequence is 16 residues long. Trimming took off 11 bases at V and 3 bases at J, with 23 bases between the two ends. The CDR3 DNA reads as TGTGCCGTAGGGACGGCGTCCATGGGAATCTACAATGAGCAGTTCTTC. Translated: CAVGTASMGIYNEQFF. The entire variable domain, with the rest obtained from reference TRBV7-8 and TRBJ2-1, is as follows: GAGVSQSPRYKVAKRGQDVALRCDPISGHVSLFWYQQALGQGPEFLTYFQNEAQLDKSGLPSDRFFAERPEGSVSTLKIQRTQQEDSAVYLCAVGTASMGIYNEQFFGPGTRLTVL.

CDR3 region: CASSYIRGAEKLFF. CDR3 DNA: TGTGCCAGCAGTTACATACGGGGGGCTGAAAAACTGTTTTTT. The J gene is TRBJ1-4, the V gene TRBV6-6; D might be TRBD1 (6 bases). CDR3 length: 14 amino acids. The V gene's germline CDR1 is MNHNY and CDR2 SVGAGI (reference sequence). V gave up 2 bases and J gave up 7 bases, with 11 bases separating them.

V usage is TRBV6-1 and J usage is TRBJ1-5; D might be TRBD1 (5 bases). V lost 4 bases, J lost 10 bases, and 14 bases lay in between. Per germline, CDR1 MNHNS and CDR2 SASEGT. This CDR3 region has 13 residues. CDR3 sequence reads: CASSGDRSQPQHF. The CDR3 DNA reads TGTGCCAGCAGTGGCGACAGATCGCAACCCCAGCATTTT.

CDR3 nucleotides: TGTGCCAGCAGCTCATGGGACAGGTTGGGCGAGCAGTACTTC. This translates into CASSSWDRLGEQYF. The V call is TRBV7-9, the J call TRBJ2-7; 8 positions agree with TRBD1. This CDR3 region has 14 residues. The junction had 8 bases not matched to a gene; V was cut back by 4 bases and J by 6 bases. Germline assignment: CDR1 SEHNR and CDR2 FQNEAQ (reference sequence).

This chain uses TRBV6-5 with TRBJ2-7, with unresolved D. This CDR3 spans 15 amino acids. Trimming shortened V by 0 bases and J by 4 bases, and 13 bases separated the two germline ends. Germline V lookup: CDR1 MNHEY, CDR2 SVGAGI. The CDR3 reads CASSYSSGLRYEQYF. In DNA form, the CDR3 reads TGTGCCAGCAGTTACTCGTCAGGTCTGAGATACGAGCAGTACTTC.

The V call is TRBV5-1, the J call TRBJ2-7; D may be TRBD1 (5 bases). Per germline, CDR1 SGHRS and CDR2 YFSETQ. V was pared by 2 bases and J by 2 bases, with 14 bases between. This CDR3 spans 15 amino acids. CDR3 in amino acids: CASSFGFTDTYEQYF. CDR3 nucleotide sequence: TGCGCCAGCAGCTTTGGATTTACGGACACCTACGAGCAGTACTTC.

The rearrangement uses TRBV18 and TRBJ1-6; TRBD1 matches at 7 bases. The germline V gene encodes CDR1 KGHSH and CDR2 LQKENI. V shed 4 bases, J shed 6 bases, and the junction held 12 bases outside the gene matches. The CDR3 has 17 residues. The CDR3 protein is CASSRAVARDSNSPLHF. CDR3 coding DNA: TGTGCCAGCTCACGAGCCGTCGCCCGGGACAGTAATTCACCCCTCCACTTT.

V is TRBV21-1 and J is TRBJ2-7; the DNA was not used to check the table's D call, TRBD1. TRBV21-1 is a listed pseudogene. This CDR3 has 14 residues. The CDR3 is CASSPGGIGYEQYF. CDR3 sequence (DNA): TGTGCCAGCAGCCCTGGGGGCATAGGGTACGAGCAGTACTTC.

This clone was picked up a small number of times. The chain carries TRBV7-9 and TRBJ1-5; 7 nucleotides match TRBD1. Germline V gene sequence: CDR1 SEHNR, CDR2 FQNEAQ (reference sequence). This CDR3 comprises 13 residues. The junction had 0 bases not matched to a gene; V was cut back by 2 bases and J by 5 bases. DNA of the CDR3: TGTGCCAGCAGCTTAACAGGGGATCAGCCCCAGCATTTT. It is translated as CASSLTGDQPQHF. Drawing the rest from reference TRBV7-9 and TRBJ1-5, the complete variable domain is DTGVSQNPRHKITKRGQNVTFRCDPISEHNRLYWYRQTLGQGPEFLTYFQNEAQLEKSRLLSDRFSAERPKGSFSTLEIQRTEQGDSAMYLCASSLTGDQPQHFGDGTRLSIL.

The chain employs TRBV5-4 and TRBJ2-7, with a possible D match to TRBD2 (6 bases). CDR1 and CDR2 from the germline V gene are SGHNT and YYREEE (reference sequence). V lost 4 bases and J 0 bases, leaving 17 bases between the germline ends. The CDR3 runs to 16 residues. The CDR3 is CASSPGSAGFSYEQYF. CDR3 in DNA: TGTGCCAGCAGCCCCGGGAGCGCGGGATTCTCCTACGAGCAGTACTTC.

J is TRBJ2-7 and V is TRBV6-7, with 7 bases lining up with TRBD2. TRBV6-7 is known as an ORF, though its function is uncertain. CDR3 length: 16 amino acids. Trimming removed 0 bases from V and 6 bases from J; junction bases left unmatched: 11. CDR3 protein: CASSYSPGGSGVEQYF. The CDR3 nucleotides read TGTGCCAGCAGTTACTCACCGGGCGGGAGCGGGGTCGAGCAGTACTTC.

With respect to this clone: The sample holds other DNA sequences that translate to the same CDR3. V gene TRBV5-4 combines with J gene TRBJ2-4; TRBD1 matches at 11 bases. Germline values: CDR1 SGHNT, CDR2 YYREEE (reference sequence). J was trimmed by 1 base and V by 4 bases; bases with no gene match: 1. The CDR3 loop spans 15 amino acids. CDR3 DNA: TGTGCCAGCAGCAGGACAGGGGGCGCCAAAAACATTCAGTACTTC. It translates to CASSRTGGAKNIQYF.

About this clone itself: In the same sample, other DNA sequences code for this CDR3. The V call is TRBV20-1, the J call TRBJ2-3, with unresolved D. The ends were cut back, 0 bases at V and 6 bases at J, with 4 bases in the middle. Germline CDR1 DFQATT, CDR2 SNEGSKA (reference sequence). The CDR3 has 11 amino acids. The DNA of the CDR3 is TGCAGTGCTAGAGATCGGGATACGCAGTATTTT. This encodes CSARDRDTQYF.